This TCR beta chain emerged from a study of long-term antiretroviral therapy in people with HIV. Findings and caveats of the study: ART adherence, viral resistance and therapy changes went unrecorded.

Researchers ran immunoSEQ v3.0 at survey level. Profiled with immunoSEQ multiplex PCR; TCRdb holds only in-frame clones, not every one. Of fewer than 30,000 clones listed, roughly 87% were seen once; the top ten hold approximately 8.4%. Worth noting for this clone: The antigen is undetermined.

Participants who had HIV were, without exception, treated in the United States. This CDR3 spans 15 amino acids. The V and J ends lost 11 bases and 4 bases, in that order; junction bases with no gene match: 13. CDR1 LNHDA and CDR2 SQIVND come from the germline V gene (reference sequence). The sequenced sample was unsorted PBMCs, obtained 1.8 years before starting antiretroviral therapy. The chain links TRBV19 to TRBJ2-1; 8 bases agree with TRBD1. The source of this sequence is a man aged 50-59 years with HIV. CDR3 DNA: TGTGCCTCCTTACGCGGGACAGGCTCTTACAATGAGCAGTTCTTC. Translation: CASLRGTGSYNEQFF. Drawing the rest from reference TRBV19 and TRBJ2-1, the complete variable domain is DGGITQSPKYLFRKEGQNVTLSCEQNLNHDAMYWYRQDPGQGLRLIYYSQIVNDFQKGDIAEGYSVSREKKESFPLTVTSAQKNPTAFYLCASLRGTGSYNEQFFGPGTRLTVL.